This is a list of T cell receptor beta chains from one sample in a study of cytomegalovirus exposure and HLA in healthy donors. The table came from immunoSEQ multiplex PCR; TCRdb's copy has only in-frame clones and leaves some out. The ten top clones account for 1.3%, within a sample of about 170,000 clones. Input material: PBMCs. The receptors were sampled from a woman aged 60 to 75 in good health and CMV-seronegative. The CDR3 runs from the conserved cysteine through the conserved F or W. D genes are given only for firm matches.

.	TRBV5-1	TRBJ1-2	TGCGCCAGCAGCTTAAGTGGGGGCCGACCCTATGGCTACACCTTC	CASSLSGGRPYGYTF
.	TRBV7-9	TRBJ2-7	TGTGCCAGCAGCTTATTGAGGAGAAGCTCCTACGAGCAGTACTTC	CASSLLRRSSYEQYF
TRBD2	TRBV2	TRBJ2-1	TGTGCCAGCAAGGCGAGCGGGAGGTACAATGAGCAGTTCTTC	CASKASGRYNEQFF
.	TRBV11-3	TRBJ2-7	TGTGCCAGCAGCTTAGATCCTTTGGGGCCTCTCTACTTC	CASSLDPLGPLYF
.	TRBV2	TRBJ2-1	TGTGCCAGCAGTGGGACGGACAGCCGTTTCTACAATGAGCAGTTCTTC	CASSGTDSRFYNEQFF
TRBD2	TRBV9	TRBJ2-7	TGTGCCAGCAGCCTCGTGCCTAGCGGGCTCTACGAGCAGTACTTC	CASSLVPSGLYEQYF
TRBD1	TRBV6-1	TRBJ2-1	TGTGCCAGCAGCTTACTGGGGGCAGGGGGCAATGAGCAGTTCTTC	CASSLLGAGGNEQFF
TRBD2	TRBV30	TRBJ2-1	TGTGCCTGGAAGGGGACTAGGAGCTTCTACAATGAGCAGTTCTTC	CAWKGTRSFYNEQFF
.	TRBV30	TRBJ1-3	TGTGCCTGGAGCCGACTGGGCTCTGGAAACACCATATATTTT	CAWSRLGSGNTIYF
.	TRBV9	TRBJ2-5	TGTGCCAGCAGCGCCAAAGAGACCCAGTACTTC	CASSAKETQYF
TRBD1	TRBV6-4	TRBJ1-2	TGTGCCAGCAGTGACGGTAGTGGGACAGGGCACGGCTACACCTTC	CASSDGSGTGHGYTF
.	TRBV5-1	TRBJ2-3	TGCGCCAGCAGCTTGGATATTGGAGTCACAGATACGCAGTATTTT	CASSLDIGVTDTQYF
.	TRBV7-3	TRBJ1-1	TGTGCCAGCAGCCCCAGGCTCCGGAACACTGAAGCTTTCTTT	CASSPRLRNTEAFF
TRBD2	TRBV5-6	TRBJ2-7	TGTGCCAGCAGCCCGGGGACTAGCGCTTACTACGAGCAGTACTTC	CASSPGTSAYYEQYF
.	TRBV18	TRBJ1-2	TGTGCCAGCTCACCTCTAACTAGGGATGGCTACACCTTC	CASSPLTRDGYTF
.	TRBV7-3	TRBJ1-3	TGTGCCAGCAGCTCACGGGGAGATAAGTCTTCCTCTGGAAACACCATATATTTT	CASSSRGDKSSSGNTIYF
.	TRBV9	TRBJ2-1	TGTGCCAGCAGCGTACGGACCGGGGGCTACAATGAGCAGTTCTTC	CASSVRTGGYNEQFF
.	TRBV6-1	TRBJ2-3	TGTGCCAGCAGTGATTCGGGGAGAGATGCAGATACGCAGTATTTT	CASSDSGRDADTQYF
TRBD1	TRBV7-6	TRBJ1-5	TGTGCCAGCAGTTCCGACAGGGACGATCAGCCCCAGCATTTT	CASSSDRDDQPQHF
TRBD1	TRBV5-5	TRBJ1-2	TGTGCCAGCAGCGGGGGACAGGGGGCTAACTATGGCTACACCTTC	CASSGGQGANYGYTF
.	TRBV15	TRBJ1-5	TGTGCCACCAGCAGCGGGAAGTTGATGGAGCCCCAGCATTTT	CATSSGKLMEPQHF
.	TRBV18	TRBJ1-5	TGTGCCAGCTCGAGGGAGCTCAATCAGCCCCAGCATTTT	CASSRELNQPQHF
.	TRBV9	TRBJ1-2	TGTGCCAGCAGCTCTCCAGGGGACGCAGGTTCCTATGAAGGCTACACCTTC	CASSSPGDAGSYEGYTF
.	TRBV5-6	TRBJ1-5	TGTGCCAGCAGCTTGGCTTGGGGCGATCAGCCCCAGCATTTT	CASSLAWGDQPQHF
TRBD2	TRBV5-4	TRBJ2-2	TGTGCCAGCAGCACCGGGACTAGCGGGAGGGCGGGCGGGGAGCTGTTTTTT	CASSTGTSGRAGGELFF
TRBD1	TRBV6-6	TRBJ1-6	TGTGCCAGCAGTCGGCAGGGGGACTCACCCCTCCACTTT	CASSRQGDSPLHF
.	TRBV5-4	TRBJ2-7	TGTGCCAGCAGCTTTTCCCACTCCTACGAGCAGTACTTC	CASSFSHSYEQYF
.	TRBV18	TRBJ1-3	TGTGCCAGCTCACCAAGGCAGGCCGTCTCTGGAAACACCATATATTTT	CASSPRQAVSGNTIYF
TRBD1	TRBV5-6	TRBJ2-3	TGTGCCAGCAGCTTGGGGACAGGGGGCCGCACATATACGCAGTATTTT	CASSLGTGGRTYTQYF
TRBD2	TRBV29-1	TRBJ2-3	TGCAGCGTTTTCAAGAGCGGGGTGGGAGATACGCAGTATTTT	CSVFKSGVGDTQYF
TRBD2	TRBV7-6	TRBJ2-2	TGTGCCAGCAGCTCCGGGACTAGTACCCAGGAGCTGTTTTTT	CASSSGTSTQELFF
TRBD2	TRBV5-5	TRBJ2-4	TGTGCCAGCGCTAAAGCGGGGGGGTGGGAAAACATTCAGTACTTC	CASAKAGGWENIQYF
.	TRBV4-2	TRBJ1-1	TGTGCCAGCAGCCAAGATCGGACAGAAAACACTGAAGCTTTCTTT	CASSQDRTENTEAFF
.	TRBV29-1	TRBJ2-7	TGCAGCGTCAGGAGGGACTACGAGCAGTACTTC	CSVRRDYEQYF
.	TRBV5-5	TRBJ1-1	TGTGCCAGCAGCCCCCGAGCTGAAAACACTGAAGCTTTCTTT	CASSPRAENTEAFF
TRBD2	TRBV7-9	TRBJ2-1	TGTGCCAGCAGCTACAAAGGGACTAGCGGGAGCAATGAGCAGTTCTTC	CASSYKGTSGSNEQFF
TRBD1	TRBV10-3	TRBJ2-7	TGTGCCATCAGTGAATCGGGACAGGGGGCCTACGAGCAGTACTTC	CAISESGQGAYEQYF
.	TRBV7-9	TRBJ2-1	TGTGCCAGCAGCTTAGCGCAGGGCTACTCCTACAATGAGCAGTTCTTC	CASSLAQGYSYNEQFF
.	TRBV4-1	TRBJ1-1	TGCGCCAGCAGCCGCGGGGGATTTACCACTGAAGCTTTCTTT	CASSRGGFTTEAFF
.	TRBV5-4	TRBJ2-3	TGTGCCAGCAGCTCAACGGGACTGGCAGGTTGGAAGACGCAGTATTTT	CASSSTGLAGWKTQYF
.	TRBV6-5	TRBJ1-2	TGTGCCAGCAGTTATGGCAGGGTGGATGGCTACACCTTC	CASSYGRVDGYTF
.	TRBV5-1	TRBJ1-3	TGCGCCAGCAGCTTGGAGTTCGGGGGGGCGCCAGGAAACACCATATATTTT	CASSLEFGGAPGNTIYF